Below are 3 T cell receptor beta chains sequenced from a single sample in a study of cytomegalovirus exposure and HLA in healthy donors. Primers: 60 Vbeta forward and 13 Jbeta reverse. Profiled with immunoSEQ multiplex PCR; TCRdb holds only in-frame clones, not every one. The sample lists about 160,000 clones; roughly 88% were seen once. The material sequenced was PBMCs. These receptor sequences come from a woman aged 18-35 years in good health and CMV-seronegative.

V is TRBV27 and J is TRBJ1-2; D is perhaps TRBD1 (6 bases). V was cut by 5 bases and J by 7 bases, with 17 bases left in between. Germline V CDR1 and CDR2: MNHEY, SMNVEV (reference sequence). The CDR3 has 14 residues. The DNA of the CDR3 is TGTGCCAGCAGTGCCAATGGGGGCGGGGGTGGCTACACCTTC. It specifies CASSANGGGGGYTF.

This clone was found many times. The chain links TRBV6-4 to TRBJ1-6; TRBD1 matches 10 bases. The germline V gene has CDR1 MRHNA and CDR2 SNTAGT. This CDR3 is 15 amino acids long. The J segment lost 5 bases and the V segment lost 2 bases, leaving 0 bases of the junction unmatched. In nucleotides, the CDR3 is TGTGCCAGCAGTGACGGACAGGGGGATAATTCACCCCTCCACTTT. Translation: CASSDGQGDNSPLHF.

J is TRBJ1-2 and V is TRBV28; D is uncertain. The CDR3 runs to 13 residues. Germline V lookup: CDR1 MDHEN, CDR2 SYDVKM. Trimming removed 6 bases from V and 8 bases from J, with 16 bases in between. CDR3 DNA: TGTGCCAGCAGCCCCGGTGTAGTGCCGGGCTACACCTTC. It translates to CASSPGVVPGYTF.